The sequence of this TCR beta chain was determined in a study of blood T cell repertoires in COVID-19 (dated by TCRdb to 2019 to 2021). As for the study more broadly: Collaborator samples came from the United States, Italy and Spain and covered acute and convalescent phases of COVID-19. Sample metadata almost always included a de-identified subject ID, COVID-19 status, age in years and sex. HLA class I and class II types, where available, came from metadata supplied by the sample provider rather than from assay-based typing. The prospective study material was composed of cDNA or gDNA derived from T cells, B-cell-depleted T cells, or PBMCs. The repertoires were released in a freely available public database meant as a resource for research on the immune response to SARS-CoV-2. The samples were drawn from the first 160 participants of the ongoing ImmuneRACE study and from over a thousand subjects provided by 6 global collaborators. The dataset comprised deeply sampled blood TCRbeta repertoires from subjects exposed to, actively infected with, or recovered from COVID-19.

Enrolling through a virtual design, the prospective study's participants ranged in age from roughly 18 to 90 years and lived across 20 to 25 United States geographic areas. In the prospective study, cohorts were assigned on the basis of participant-reported clinical history obtained from a screening survey and a study questionnaire. For ImmuneRACE Cohort 3, a participant was defined as recovered based on two consecutive negative NP/OP PCR tests, clearance by a healthcare professional, or resolution of symptoms. Mobile phlebotomists in the prospective study collected whole blood, serum and a nasopharyngeal or oropharyngeal swab from every participant. Prospective study participants could optionally give additional blood draws and questionnaires over an approximately two-month period. Before DNA extraction, blood samples from the prospective study were shipped at room temperature or frozen. On this clone itself: Its antigen is unknown. Nothing much larger sits one base from this clone, and base qualities are not available.

TCRbeta CDR3 regions were amplified from genomic DNA by means of the immunoSEQ Assay, a bias-controlled multiplex PCR. Processing in the source paper ran as follows. The number of nucleated cells in each sample was estimated from the amplification of reference gene primers within the assay. Sequence reads were collapsed and filtered to measure the absolute abundance of every unique TCRbeta CDR3 rearrangement. For each sample, productive Simpson clonality was calculated as the square root of Simpson's diversity index over productive rearrangements. TCRdb mirrors the immuneACCESS table, restricted to in-frame sequences. Some clones are absent from its copies; in checked studies, under half trace to an unresolved V gene, and the reason for the others is unknown. The DNA was the basis for D and trimming; V, J and clone size are from that table. Present in this sample are approximately 230,000 clones, around 89% of which were seen just once. The leading ten clones occupy roughly 4% of the sample.

Study-level results and caveats: The quantity of clinical and demographic metadata differed by source and by participant and was supplied without curation.

The CDR3, cysteine through phenylalanine, is 13 amino acids long. Only the CDR3 DNA is retained, 39 bases long and in frame from the first base. The V end loses 3 bases and the J end loses 2 bases, and a stretch of 8 bases separates them. CDR1 SGHAT and CDR2 FQNNGV are derived from the germline V gene. Sample: PBMCs or T cells enriched from blood (not recorded which). The sequence derives from a woman in her 30s who had recovered from COVID-19. The rearranged segments are TRBV11-2 and TRBJ2-7; the D gene is perhaps TRBD1, from 5 matching bases. Read as DNA, the sequence is TGTGCCAGCAGCTTGACAGACCCCTACGAGCAGTACTTC. Translated, it reads CASSLTDPYEQYF.